Below, 17 T cell receptor beta chains from the same sample are listed, as sequenced in a study of blood T cell repertoires in COVID-19. Libraries were prepared by immunoSEQ multiplex PCR; TCRdb keeps only in-frame clonotypes and omits some of them. The profile shows some 350,000 clones, around 87% of them singletons. Sample: PBMCs or T cells enriched from blood (not recorded which). The receptors were sampled from a man aged 18 to 29 who had recovered from COVID-19.

For the CDR3, the DNA is TGTGCCAGCAGTATGACAGGGGCTGTTAGCAATCAGCCCCAGCATTTT. This sequence encodes CASSMTGAVSNQPQHF. The V and J genes are TRBV2 and TRBJ1-5; 8 bases align to TRBD1. This CDR3 region has 16 residues. The trim removed 5 bases at V and 0 bases at J, leaving 6 bases unmatched. CDR1 and CDR2 (germline): SNHLY, FYNNEI.

This CDR3 is CASSLDHSSYEQYF. The CDR3 nucleotides read TGTGCCAGCAGCTTAGACCACAGCTCCTACGAGCAGTACTTC. V usage is TRBV11-2 and J usage is TRBJ2-7; D not certain. The germline V gene has CDR1 SGHAT and CDR2 FQNNGV. The CDR3 is made up of 14 amino acids. V lost 0 bases and J 0 bases, leaving 6 bases between the germline ends.

This chain links TRBV5-1 with TRBJ1-4; TRBD1 matches 8 bases. The CDR3 covers 13 residues. Germline CDR1 reads SGHRS; CDR2 reads YFSETQ. The V gene end was trimmed by 6 bases and the J gene end by 6 bases; junction bases not matched to a gene: 4. Here the CDR3 reads CASTTGADEKLFF. CDR3 DNA sequence: TGCGCCAGCACGACAGGGGCGGATGAAAAACTGTTTTTT.

Only one count was recorded for this clone. A junction boundary mismatches the germline segment, possibly from a read error. V usage is TRBV2 and J usage is TRBJ1-2; unclear D gene. The germline gives CDR1 SNHLY, CDR2 FYNNEI. The CDR3 contains 13 residues. The CDR3 bases are TGTGCCAGCAAGAGGGCCCCCGGACTCTCTATCCCCTTC. It codes for CASKRAPGLSIPF.

The chain uses TRBV11-2 and TRBJ2-2; perhaps TRBD1 as D (6 bases). Germline V gives CDR1 SGHAT, CDR2 FQNNGV. The CDR3 consists of 16 residues. The V and J ends lost 1 base and 4 bases respectively, with 13 bases between them. CDR3: CASSLGLQGGTGELFF. CDR3 nucleotides: TGTGCCAGCAGCTTAGGGTTACAGGGTGGCACCGGGGAGCTGTTTTTT. The entire variable domain, with the rest obtained from reference TRBV11-2 and TRBJ2-2, is as follows: EAGVAQSPRYKIIEKRQSVAFWCNPISGHATLYWYQQILGQGPKLLIQFQNNGVVDDSQLPKDRFSAERLKGVDSTLKIQPAKLEDSAVYLCASSLGLQGGTGELFFGEGSRLTVL.

The chain combines TRBV25-1 with TRBJ1-2; TRBD1 matches at 7 bases. Germline CDR1 is MGHDK and CDR2 is SYGVNS. The V gene end was trimmed by 4 bases and the J gene end by 4 bases; junction bases not matched to a gene: 3. The CDR3 spans 13 residues. CDR3 amino acids: CASSGGTAYGYTF. For the CDR3, the DNA is TGTGCCAGCAGTGGAGGGACAGCCTATGGCTACACCTTC.

The chain combines TRBV19 with TRBJ1-3; the match to TRBD1 covers 8 bases. The CDR3 totals 17 residues. V lost 9 bases, J lost 2 bases, and 15 bases stayed unmatched. Germline CDR1 is LNHDA and CDR2 is SQIVND (reference sequence). CDR3 coding DNA: TGTGCCAGCCTACCCCGGACAGGGCGATACGCTGGAAACACCATATATTTT. Encoded protein: CASLPRTGRYAGNTIYF.

The chain links TRBV28 to TRBJ2-7; TRBD2 aligns across 13 bases. The length of the CDR3 is 17 residues. The V gene end was trimmed by 7 bases and the J gene end by 4 bases; junction bases not matched to a gene: 13. The germline V gene has CDR1 MDHEN and CDR2 SYDVKM. The CDR3 coding sequence is TGTGCCAGCACCCGAGGGACTAGCGGGGCCTTTGGGTACGAGCAGTACTTC. It is translated as CASTRGTSGAFGYEQYF.

This chain connects TRBV11-2 to TRBJ1-3, with D possibly matching TRBD1 (6 bases). The CDR3 length is 16 residues. Germline assignment: CDR1 SGHAT and CDR2 FQNNGV. The V end lost 5 bases, the J end lost 0 bases, and 14 bases lay between the germline ends. The CDR3 nucleotides read TGTGCCAGCAGCCCACCGGGACACCGCTCTGGAAACACCATATATTTT. This codes for CASSPPGHRSGNTIYF.

The CDR3 protein is CASSVVSTTHNEQFF. The CDR3, as DNA: TGTGCCAGCAGCGTAGTTAGTACCACCCACAATGAGCAGTTCTTC. J is TRBJ2-1 and V is TRBV9; D gene uncertain. The length of the CDR3 is 15 residues. Germline CDR1 and CDR2: SGDLS and YYNGEE. Trimming took 0 bases from V and 5 from J, leaving 12 bases between them. Full variable domain (remainder filled in from reference TRBV9 and TRBJ2-1): DSGVTQTPKHLITATGQRVTLRCSPRSGDLSVYWYQQSLDQGLQFLIQYYNGEERAKGNILERFSAQQFPDLHSELNLSSLELGDSALYFCASSVVSTTHNEQFFGPGTRLTVL.

The gene calls are TRBV5-6 and TRBJ1-4; 9 nucleotides line up with TRBD1. The germline gives CDR1 SGHDT, CDR2 YYEEEE. J gave up 8 bases and V 4 bases, and 9 bases lay outside the gene matches. The CDR3 spans 15 residues. The DNA of the CDR3 is TGTGCCAGCAGCCACCGGACAGGGGAAGGGGAAAAACTGTTTTTT. Amino acid sequence: CASSHRTGEGEKLFF.

The V and J genes are TRBV9 and TRBJ2-1; 9 positions agree with TRBD2. The CDR3 extends over 14 amino acids. CDR1 is SGDLS and CDR2 is YYNGEE in the germline V gene. Losses at the gene ends were 0 bases for V and 6 bases for J; bases not matched to a gene: 1. CDR3 amino acids: CASSVEGLANEQFF. The CDR3, as DNA: TGTGCCAGCAGCGTAGAGGGACTAGCCAATGAGCAGTTCTTC.

As DNA, the CDR3 is TGTGCCAGCTCACCGCCGGGGGATACCTATGGCTACACCTTC. Translation gives CASSPPGDTYGYTF. V usage is TRBV18 and J usage is TRBJ1-2; weak D call: TRBD1 (5 bases). V was shortened by 3 bases and J by 4 bases, with 12 bases between the two germline ends. Looked up from germline, CDR1 is KGHSH and CDR2 is LQKENI. CDR3 size: 14 residues.

This clone turned up a few times. V gene TRBV19 combines with J gene TRBJ2-3; 10 bases are shared with TRBD1. Germline CDR1 is LNHDA and CDR2 is SQIVND (reference sequence). The V segment lost 9 bases and the J segment 0 bases; nucleotides outside the gene matches: 6. This CDR3 is built from 15 residues. The CDR3 DNA reads as TGTGCCAGCGGCAGGACAGGGGGTAGCACAGATACGCAGTATTTT. This gives the protein CASGRTGGSTDTQYF. The whole variable domain, filled in from reference TRBV19 and TRBJ2-3, reads DGGITQSPKYLFRKEGQNVTLSCEQNLNHDAMYWYRQDPGQGLRLIYYSQIVNDFQKGDIAEGYSVSREKKESFPLTVTSAQKNPTAFYLCASGRTGGSTDTQYFGPGTRLTVL.

This clone was recorded only once. The gene calls are TRBV9 and TRBJ2-2; D not resolved. CDR1 is SGDLS, CDR2 YYNGEE, per germline. This CDR3 contains 14 residues. Trimming pared 3 bases from V and 7 bases from J, leaving 13 bases between. The CDR3 region is CASSAAMGRGELFF. As DNA, the CDR3 is TGTGCCAGCAGCGCGGCAATGGGCCGCGGGGAGCTGTTTTTT.

On this clone: Within the sample, other DNA sequences also encode this same CDR3. CDR3 protein: CASSRDRGYEQYF. DNA of the CDR3: TGTGCCAGCAGCCGGGACAGGGGGTACGAGCAGTACTTC. This chain joins TRBV7-3 and TRBJ2-7; 11 bases are shared with TRBD1. The J segment lost 4 bases and the V segment lost 5 bases, leaving 1 base of the junction unmatched. The CDR3 length is 13 residues. Germline CDR1 reads SGHTA; CDR2 reads FQGTGA.

The chain carries TRBV7-9 and TRBJ1-4, with no clear D. V shed 1 base and J shed 1 base, with 10 bases lying between them. The CDR3 covers 16 residues. The germline V gene has CDR1 SEHNR and CDR2 FQNEAQ (reference sequence). The CDR3 here is CASSLGGLQTNEKLFF. CDR3 sequence (DNA): TGTGCCAGCAGCTTAGGAGGGCTTCAAACTAATGAAAAACTGTTTTTT.